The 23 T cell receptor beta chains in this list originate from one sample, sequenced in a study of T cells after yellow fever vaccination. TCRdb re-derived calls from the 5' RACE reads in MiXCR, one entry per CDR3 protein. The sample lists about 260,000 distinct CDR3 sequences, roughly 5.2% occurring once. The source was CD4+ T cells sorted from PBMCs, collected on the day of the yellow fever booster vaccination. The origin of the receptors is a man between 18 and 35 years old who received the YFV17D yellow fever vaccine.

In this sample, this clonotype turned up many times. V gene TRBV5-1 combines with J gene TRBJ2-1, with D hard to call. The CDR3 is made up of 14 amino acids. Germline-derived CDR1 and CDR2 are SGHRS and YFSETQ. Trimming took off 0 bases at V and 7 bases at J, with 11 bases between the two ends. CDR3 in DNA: TGCGCCAGCAGCTTGGGTAGCCCCACAAATGAGCAGTTCTTC. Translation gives CASSLGSPTNEQFF.

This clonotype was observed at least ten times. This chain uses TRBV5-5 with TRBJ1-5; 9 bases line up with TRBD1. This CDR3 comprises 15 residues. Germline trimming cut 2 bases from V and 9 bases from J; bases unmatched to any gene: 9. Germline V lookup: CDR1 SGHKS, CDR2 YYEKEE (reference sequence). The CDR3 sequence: CASSFQPGQGGPQHF. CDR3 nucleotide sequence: TGTGCCAGCAGCTTTCAACCGGGACAGGGAGGGCCCCAGCATTTT.

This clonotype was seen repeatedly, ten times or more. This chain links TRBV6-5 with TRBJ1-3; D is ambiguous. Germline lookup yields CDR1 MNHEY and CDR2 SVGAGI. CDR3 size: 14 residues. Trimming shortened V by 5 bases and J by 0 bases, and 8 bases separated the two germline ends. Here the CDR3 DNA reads TGTGCCAGCAGTACGGCGGTCTCTGGAAACACCATATATTTT. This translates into CASSTAVSGNTIYF.

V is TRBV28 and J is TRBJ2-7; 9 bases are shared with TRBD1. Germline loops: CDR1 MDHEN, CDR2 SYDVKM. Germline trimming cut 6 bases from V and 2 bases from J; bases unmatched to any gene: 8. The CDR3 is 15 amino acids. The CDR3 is CASRSSGTGTYEQYV. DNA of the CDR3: TGTGCCAGCAGATCTTCCGGGACAGGGACCTACGAGCAGTACGTC.

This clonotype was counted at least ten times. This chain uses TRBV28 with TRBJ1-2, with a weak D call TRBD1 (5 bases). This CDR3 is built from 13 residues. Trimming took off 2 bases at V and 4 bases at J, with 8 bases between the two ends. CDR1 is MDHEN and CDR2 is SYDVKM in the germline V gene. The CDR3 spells CASSLGRGYGYTF. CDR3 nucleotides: TGTGCCAGCAGTTTAGGGAGGGGCTATGGCTACACCTTC.

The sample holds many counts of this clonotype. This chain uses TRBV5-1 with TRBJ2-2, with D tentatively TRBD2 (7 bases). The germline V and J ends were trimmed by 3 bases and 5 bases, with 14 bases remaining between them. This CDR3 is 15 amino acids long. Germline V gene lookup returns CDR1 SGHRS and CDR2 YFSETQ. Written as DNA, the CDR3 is TGCGCCAGCAGCTATGGGGGGGCGCCTACCGGGGAGCTGTTTTTT. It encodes CASSYGGAPTGELFF.

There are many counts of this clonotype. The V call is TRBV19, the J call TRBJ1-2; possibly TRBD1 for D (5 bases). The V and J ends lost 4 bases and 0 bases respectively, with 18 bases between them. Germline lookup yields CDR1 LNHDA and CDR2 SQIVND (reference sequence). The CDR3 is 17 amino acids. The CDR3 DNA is TGTGCCAGTAGTAGTCAGGGTTTCCCACCCTCTAACTATGGCTACACCTTC. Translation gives CASSSQGFPPSNYGYTF. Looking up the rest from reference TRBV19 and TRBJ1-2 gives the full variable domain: DGGITQSPKYLFRKEGQNVTLSCEQNLNHDAMYWYRQDPGQGLRLIYYSQIVNDFQKGDIAEGYSVSREKKESFPLTVTSAQKNPTAFYLCASSSQGFPPSNYGYTFGSGTRLTVV.

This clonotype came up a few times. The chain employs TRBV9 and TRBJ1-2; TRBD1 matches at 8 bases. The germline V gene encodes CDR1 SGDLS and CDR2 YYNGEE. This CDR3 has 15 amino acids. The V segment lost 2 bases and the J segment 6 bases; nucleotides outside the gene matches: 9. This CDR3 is CASSVRDRKPHGYTF. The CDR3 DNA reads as TGTGCCAGCAGCGTCCGGGACAGGAAACCTCATGGCTACACCTTC.

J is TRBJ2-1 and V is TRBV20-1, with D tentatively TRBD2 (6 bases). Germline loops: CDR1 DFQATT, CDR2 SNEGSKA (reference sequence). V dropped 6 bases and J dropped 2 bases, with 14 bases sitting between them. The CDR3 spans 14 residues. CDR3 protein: CSAASGFPYNEQFF. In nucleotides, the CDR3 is TGCAGTGCCGCCAGCGGGTTTCCCTACAATGAGCAGTTCTTC.

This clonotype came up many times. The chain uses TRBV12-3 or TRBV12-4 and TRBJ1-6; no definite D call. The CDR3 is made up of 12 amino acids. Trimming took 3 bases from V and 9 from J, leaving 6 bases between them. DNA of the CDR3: TGTGCCAGCAGTTTTGGCAGTTCACCCCTCCACTTT. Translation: CASSFGSSPLHF.

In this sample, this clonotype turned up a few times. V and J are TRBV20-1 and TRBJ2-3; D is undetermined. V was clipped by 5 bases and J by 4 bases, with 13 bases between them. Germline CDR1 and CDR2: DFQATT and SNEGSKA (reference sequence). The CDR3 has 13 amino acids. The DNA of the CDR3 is TGCAGTGCTCCAGACTCTCAAGCAGATACGCAGTATTTT. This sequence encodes CSAPDSQADTQYF.

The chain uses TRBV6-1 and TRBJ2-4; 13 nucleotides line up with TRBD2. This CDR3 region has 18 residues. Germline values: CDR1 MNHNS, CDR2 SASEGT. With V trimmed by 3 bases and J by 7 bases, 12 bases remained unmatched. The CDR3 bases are TGTGCCAGCAGTGATCCCACTCGGGGGGGACTAGCGGGGAACATTCAGTACTTC. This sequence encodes CASSDPTRGGLAGNIQYF.

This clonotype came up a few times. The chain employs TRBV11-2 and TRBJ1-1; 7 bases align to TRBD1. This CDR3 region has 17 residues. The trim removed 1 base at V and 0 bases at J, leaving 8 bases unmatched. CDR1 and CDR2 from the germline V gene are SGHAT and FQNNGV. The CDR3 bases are TGTGCCAGCAGCTTAGTAGGCCACAGGGGCGTGAACACTGAAGCTTTCTTT. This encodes CASSLVGHRGVNTEAFF.

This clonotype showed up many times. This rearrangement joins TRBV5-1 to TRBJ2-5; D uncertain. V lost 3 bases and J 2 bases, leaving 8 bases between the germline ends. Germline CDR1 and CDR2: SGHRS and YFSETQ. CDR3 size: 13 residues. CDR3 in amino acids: CASSSGSQETQYF. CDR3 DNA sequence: TGCGCCAGCAGCTCTGGATCTCAAGAGACCCAGTACTTC.

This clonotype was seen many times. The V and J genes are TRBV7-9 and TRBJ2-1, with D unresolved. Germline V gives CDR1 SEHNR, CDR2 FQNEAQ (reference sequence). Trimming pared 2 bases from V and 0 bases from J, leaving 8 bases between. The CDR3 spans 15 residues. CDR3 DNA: TGTGCCAGCAGCTTAATGGCCAGCTCCTACAATGAGCAGTTCTTC. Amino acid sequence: CASSLMASSYNEQFF.

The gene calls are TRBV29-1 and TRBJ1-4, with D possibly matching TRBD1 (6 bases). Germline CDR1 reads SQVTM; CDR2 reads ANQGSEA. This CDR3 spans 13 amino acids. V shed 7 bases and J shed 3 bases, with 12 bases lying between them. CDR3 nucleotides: TGCAGCGGACGACAGGCTGCTAATGAAAAACTGTTTTTT. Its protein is CSGRQAANEKLFF.

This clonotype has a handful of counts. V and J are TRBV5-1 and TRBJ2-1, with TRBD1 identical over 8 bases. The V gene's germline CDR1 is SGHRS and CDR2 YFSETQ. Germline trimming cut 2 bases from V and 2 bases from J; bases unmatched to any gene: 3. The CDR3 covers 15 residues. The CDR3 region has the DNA TGCGCCAGCAGCTTACAGGGGGACGCCTACAATGAGCAGTTCTTC. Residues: CASSLQGDAYNEQFF.

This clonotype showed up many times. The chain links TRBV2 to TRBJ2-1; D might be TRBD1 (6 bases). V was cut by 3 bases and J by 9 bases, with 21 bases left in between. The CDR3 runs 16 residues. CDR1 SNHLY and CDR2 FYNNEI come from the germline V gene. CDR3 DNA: TGTGCCAGCAGTGATGGTAACAGGGTGACCTTGGGTGAGCAGTTCTTC. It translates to CASSDGNRVTLGEQFF.

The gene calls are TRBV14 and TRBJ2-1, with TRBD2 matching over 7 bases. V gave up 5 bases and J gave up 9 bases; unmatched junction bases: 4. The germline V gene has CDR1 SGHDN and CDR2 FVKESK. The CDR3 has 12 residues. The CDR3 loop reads CASSFSGREQFF. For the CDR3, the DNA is TGTGCCAGCAGCTTTAGCGGGCGTGAGCAGTTCTTC.

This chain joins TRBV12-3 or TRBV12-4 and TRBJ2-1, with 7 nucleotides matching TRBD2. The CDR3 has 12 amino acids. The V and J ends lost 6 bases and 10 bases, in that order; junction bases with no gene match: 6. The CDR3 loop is CASRTSVGEQFF. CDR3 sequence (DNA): TGTGCCAGCAGAACTAGCGTTGGGGAGCAGTTCTTC.

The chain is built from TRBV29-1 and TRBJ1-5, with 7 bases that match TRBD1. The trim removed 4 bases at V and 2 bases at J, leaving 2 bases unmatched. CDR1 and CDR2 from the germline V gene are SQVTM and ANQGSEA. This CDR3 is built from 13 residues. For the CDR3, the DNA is TGCAGCGTTGGGGACAGCCGCAATCAGCCCCAGCATTTT. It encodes CSVGDSRNQPQHF.

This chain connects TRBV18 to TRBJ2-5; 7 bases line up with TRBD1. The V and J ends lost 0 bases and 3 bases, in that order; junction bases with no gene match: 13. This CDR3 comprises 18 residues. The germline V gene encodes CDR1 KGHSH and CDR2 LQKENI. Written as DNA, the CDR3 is TGTGCCAGCTCACCACCGGAATCAGGCAGGGGGTGGAAAGAGACCCAGTACTTC. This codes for CASSPPESGRGWKETQYF.

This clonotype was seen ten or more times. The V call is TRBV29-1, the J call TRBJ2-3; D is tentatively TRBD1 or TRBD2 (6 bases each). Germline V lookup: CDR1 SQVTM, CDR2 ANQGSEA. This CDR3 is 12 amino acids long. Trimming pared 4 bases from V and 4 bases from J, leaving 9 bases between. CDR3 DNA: TGCAGCGTTGTGGGGGGCGCAGATACGCAGTATTTT. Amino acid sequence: CSVVGGADTQYF.